This T cell receptor beta chain was obtained from a study of response to subunit inactivated influenza vaccine. Overall study results and limits: Researchers suggested that each seasonal influenza vaccination recruits few new T cells.

TCRdb itself ran the RT-PCR reads through MiXCR, one entry per CDR3 protein. The sample yields 500,000 to 750,000 distinct CDR3 sequences, approximately 15% seen once. With V trimmed by 10 bases and J by 4 bases, 16 bases remained unmatched. This CDR3 has 15 residues. Germline V gene lookup returns CDR1 MDHEN and CDR2 SYDVKM. Worth noting for this clonotype: Its antigen remains unknown.

The sequencing here drew on PBMCs from blood, taken 12 days after vaccination. This chain joins TRBV28 and TRBJ2-7; 7 bases are a match to TRBD1. The TCR sequence derives from a man between 50 and 59 years old who received an inactivated influenza vaccine. CDR3 coding DNA: TGTGCCACCAAGCTGACGGGACAGCTCTCGTACGAGCAGTACTTC. Translation: CATKLTGQLSYEQYF.